This T cell receptor beta chain was captured in a study of blood T cell repertoires in COVID-19. Overall study context: Samples came from the United States, Italy and Spain, spanning acute and convalescent COVID-19.

Germline V gene sequence: CDR1 LNHNV, CDR2 YYDKDF (reference sequence). The CDR3 spans 14 residues. V was trimmed by 4 bases and J by 5 bases, leaving 11 bases between them. Profiling relied on immunoSEQ multiplex PCR, and the TCRdb table lists in-frame clones only, not all of them. The sample has 110,000 to 150,000 clones; about 89% are singletons. Material: peripheral blood. The V and J genes are TRBV15 and TRBJ1-4; tentative D call: TRBD1 (6 bases). This receptor was obtained from a man aged 60 to 75 with active or convalescent COVID-19. CDR3 DNA sequence: TGTGCCACCAGCATGGACAGCAGAAATGAAAAACTGTTTTTT. It yields the protein CATSMDSRNEKLFF.